These T cell receptor beta chains were read from a single sample in a study of OX40 agonist ivuxolimab in advanced cancers. The method was immunoSEQ multiplex PCR; TCRdb's version includes in-frame clones alone and lacks a portion of them. The sample contains 25,000 to 30,000 clones, about 80% of which appear only once. Sequencing was performed on CD4+ or CD8+ T cells sorted from blood, taken in a trial of the OX40 agonist ivuxolimab. These receptors all stem from an adult with an advanced solid tumor such as melanoma, head and neck, liver or kidney cancer. CDR3s include the opening cysteine and the closing phenylalanine or tryptophan. Each record gives: clone size, D gene, J gene, V gene, CDR3 protein, CDR3 DNA. A D gene is named only where the DNA matches it firmly. For some rows the clone size is stated as once, few or many, or as a class when expanded; others skip it.

clone_size: NA; d_call: TRBD2; j_call: TRBJ2-1; v_call: TRBV19; cdr3_aa: CASSPQLAGKNDEQFF; cdr3_nt: TGTGCCAGTAGTCCTCAGCTAGCGGGGAAGAACGATGAGCAGTTCTTC
clone_size: NA; d_call: TRBD1; j_call: TRBJ2-1; v_call: TRBV27; cdr3_aa: CASSLYSPGQGSHNEQFF; cdr3_nt: TGTGCCAGCAGTTTATATTCCCCTGGACAGGGGTCTCACAATGAGCAGTTCTTC
clone_size: NA; d_call: TRBD1; j_call: TRBJ1-1; v_call: TRBV25-1; cdr3_aa: CASSVDRRGTEAFF; cdr3_nt: TGTGCCAGCAGTGTGGACAGGCGCGGCACTGAAGCTTTCTTT
clone_size: NA; d_call: NA; j_call: TRBJ2-5; v_call: TRBV23-1; cdr3_aa: CASRAPETQYF; cdr3_nt: TGCGCCAGCAGGGCCCCAGAGACCCAGTACTTC
clone_size: NA; d_call: TRBD2; j_call: TRBJ2-7; v_call: TRBV16; cdr3_aa: CASRQGLAGDNSYEQYF; cdr3_nt: TGTGCCAGCAGACAGGGACTAGCGGGGGACAATTCCTACGAGCAGTACTTC
clone_size: NA; d_call: NA; j_call: TRBJ2-3; v_call: TRBV18; cdr3_aa: CASSPPSGLAASTDTQYF; cdr3_nt: TGTGCCAGCTCACCACCGTCGGGACTTGCTGCTAGCACAGATACGCAGTATTTT
clone_size: NA; d_call: TRBD1; j_call: TRBJ1-1; v_call: TRBV5-1; cdr3_aa: CASSLTGGSTEAFF; cdr3_nt: TGCGCCAGCAGCCTTACAGGGGGCTCCACTGAAGCTTTCTTT
clone_size: NA; d_call: NA; j_call: TRBJ1-3; v_call: TRBV9; cdr3_aa: CASSVLSPGNTIYF; cdr3_nt: TGTGCCAGCAGCGTACTATCCCCGGGAAACACCATATATTTT
clone_size: NA; d_call: TRBD1; j_call: TRBJ1-2; v_call: TRBV5-1; cdr3_aa: CASRPLLQGQDYGYTF; cdr3_nt: TGCGCCAGCAGACCCCTCTTACAGGGACAGGACTATGGCTACACCTTC
clone_size: few; d_call: NA; j_call: TRBJ2-2; v_call: TRBV19; cdr3_aa: CATITGENTGELFF; cdr3_nt: TGTGCCACAATCACGGGAGAAAACACCGGGGAGCTGTTTTTT
clone_size: NA; d_call: NA; j_call: TRBJ2-1; v_call: TRBV28; cdr3_aa: CASSLRRARNEQFF; cdr3_nt: TGTGCCAGCAGTCTGCGACGGGCCCGAAATGAGCAGTTCTTC
clone_size: NA; d_call: TRBD1; j_call: TRBJ2-1; v_call: TRBV6-6; cdr3_aa: CASSRRTGGNEQFF; cdr3_nt: TGTGCCAGCAGTCGACGGACAGGGGGCAATGAGCAGTTCTTC
clone_size: NA; d_call: NA; j_call: TRBJ1-4; v_call: TRBV7-7; cdr3_aa: CASSLVAGTNEKLFF; cdr3_nt: TGTGCCAGCAGCTTAGTAGCGGGTACTAATGAAAAACTGTTTTTT
clone_size: NA; d_call: TRBD2; j_call: TRBJ2-2; v_call: TRBV5-1; cdr3_aa: CASSPGTSLGGELFF; cdr3_nt: TGCGCCAGCAGCCCCGGGACTAGCCTCGGCGGGGAGCTGTTTTTT
clone_size: few; d_call: TRBD1; j_call: TRBJ2-2; v_call: TRBV7-9; cdr3_aa: CASSLVDRGNTGELFF; cdr3_nt: TGTGCCAGCAGCTTAGTCGACAGGGGAAATACCGGGGAGCTGTTTTTT
clone_size: once; d_call: NA; j_call: TRBJ2-1; v_call: TRBV27; cdr3_aa: CASSLTAVNEQFF; cdr3_nt: TGTGCCAGCAGTTTAACGGCCGTCAATGAGCAGTTCTTC
clone_size: NA; d_call: TRBD2; j_call: TRBJ2-7; v_call: TRBV29-1; cdr3_aa: CSAAGYDYEQYF; cdr3_nt: TGCAGCGCAGCGGGGTATGACTACGAGCAGTACTTC
clone_size: NA; d_call: NA; j_call: TRBJ1-4; v_call: TRBV5-8; cdr3_aa: CASSSKRTWTNEKLFF; cdr3_nt: TGTGCCAGCAGCTCGAAACGGACCTGGACTAATGAAAAACTGTTTTTT
clone_size: NA; d_call: TRBD2; j_call: TRBJ2-7; v_call: TRBV5-6; cdr3_aa: CASSVGLVGSDEQYF; cdr3_nt: TGTGCCAGCAGCGTCGGACTAGTAGGGTCCGACGAGCAGTACTTC